Following are 15 T cell receptor beta chains from one sample sequenced in a study of beta chain features in type 1 diabetes. Expressed TCRB transcripts were sequenced after all isolated RNA was converted to cDNA. Produced via immunoSEQ multiplex PCR; TCRdb's table is partial and in-frame only. Of some 250,000 clones in the sample, 25% to 30% were seen once. Sequenced input: central memory CD4+ T cells from blood. These receptors all stem from a man in his thirties or forties in good health.

The rearrangement uses TRBV2 and TRBJ2-5; D may correspond to TRBD1 or TRBD2 (5 bases each). This CDR3 comprises 13 residues. V was shortened by 11 bases and J by 1 base, with 14 bases between the two germline ends. CDR1 SNHLY and CDR2 FYNNEI come from the germline V gene. Here the CDR3 reads CACAGTFQETQYF. Written as DNA, the CDR3 is TGTGCCTGCGCCGGGACCTTCCAAGAGACCCAGTACTTC. The variable domain in full, with the rest retrieved from reference TRBV2 and TRBJ2-5, is EPEVTQTPSHQVTQMGQEVILRCVPISNHLYFYWYRQILGQKVEFLVSFYNNEISEKSEIFDDQFSVERPDGSNFTLKIRSTKLEDSAMYFCACAGTFQETQYFGPGTRLLVL.

J is TRBJ2-5 and V is TRBV7-2; TRBD2 is a possible D gene (6 bases). The CDR3 runs 15 residues. Deletions cut 3 bases from V and 0 bases from J, with 11 bases between. Germline-derived CDR1 and CDR2 are SGHTA and FQGNSA. As DNA, the CDR3 is TGTGCCAGCAGCTTGGGACTCTGGTACCAAGAGACCCAGTACTTC. It specifies CASSLGLWYQETQYF.

This clone was counted at least ten times. The chain recombines TRBV7-9 with TRBJ2-7; weak D call: TRBD1 (6 bases). V dropped 2 bases and J dropped 1 base, with 15 bases sitting between them. This CDR3 has 16 amino acids. Per the germline V gene, CDR1 is SEHNR and CDR2 is FQNEAQ (reference sequence). The CDR3 nucleotides read TGTGCCAGCAGCTTAATGGTAGTGGGACAATCCTACGAGCAGTACTTC. Translating gives CASSLMVVGQSYEQYF. The full variable domain, completed using reference TRBV7-9 and TRBJ2-7, is DTGVSQNPRHKITKRGQNVTFRCDPISEHNRLYWYRQTLGQGPEFLTYFQNEAQLEKSRLLSDRFSAERPKGSFSTLEIQRTEQGDSAMYLCASSLMVVGQSYEQYFGPGTRLTVT.

This clone occurred a few times. V gene TRBV23-1 combines with J gene TRBJ2-7; D might be TRBD2 (5 bases). TRBV23-1 is reported as an ORF; its role is uncertain. The CDR3 runs to 17 residues. The ends were cut back, 7 bases at V and 4 bases at J, with 26 bases in the middle. The CDR3 spells CASKPSILWAAIYEQYF. CDR3 DNA: TGCGCCAGCAAGCCTAGCATACTGTGGGCAGCGATTTACGAGCAGTACTTC.

The chain has TRBV7-2 and TRBJ2-7, with D possibly being TRBD2 (6 bases). V was shortened by 1 base and J by 0 bases, with 10 bases between the two germline ends. Germline values: CDR1 SGHTA, CDR2 FQGNSA. CDR3 length: 15 amino acids. The CDR3 loop is CASSLGSGVSYEQYF. CDR3 sequence (DNA): TGTGCCAGCAGCTTAGGGTCGGGGGTCTCCTACGAGCAGTACTTC.

This clone was observed once. The rearrangement joins TRBV28 to TRBJ2-3; either TRBD1 or TRBD2 may fit D (6 bases each). Deletions cut 6 bases from V and 3 bases from J, with 22 bases between. Germline values: CDR1 MDHEN, CDR2 SYDVKM. The CDR3 totals 17 residues. The CDR3 bases are TGTGCCAGCAGACCACAGCGGAGGGGGGTGATTACAGATACGCAGTATTTT. Its translation is CASRPQRRGVITDTQYF.

The V and J genes are TRBV7-2 and TRBJ2-1; 7 nucleotides agree with TRBD1. There are 15 residues in the CDR3. In germline, CDR1 is SGHTA, CDR2 FQGNSA. With 4 bases clipped from V and 0 bases from J, the junction kept 3 bases outside the gene matches. Written as DNA, the CDR3 is TGTGCCAGCAGCTCGGACAGGCTCTCCTACAATGAGCAGTTCTTC. It encodes CASSSDRLSYNEQFF.

This sequence joins TRBV19 and TRBJ2-1, with 7 bases that match TRBD1. J gave up 5 bases and V 0 bases, and 4 bases lay outside the gene matches. The CDR3 contains 15 residues. Germline CDR1 and CDR2: LNHDA and SQIVND (reference sequence). CDR3 protein: CASSIETGSDNEQFF. The CDR3 coding sequence is TGTGCCAGTAGTATAGAGACAGGGTCGGACAATGAGCAGTTCTTC.

The chain uses TRBV29-1 and TRBJ2-1, with D possibly being TRBD1 or TRBD2 (5 bases each). CDR1 SQVTM and CDR2 ANQGSEA come from the germline V gene. The CDR3 spans 12 residues. Trimming left V 7 bases short and J 6 bases short, with 13 bases between. CDR3 DNA sequence: TGCAGCGCCGGGACCCCGTTCAATGAGCAGTTCTTC. It specifies CSAGTPFNEQFF.

The chain links TRBV5-4 to TRBJ2-1; D may be TRBD1 (5 bases). V was pared by 0 bases and J by 0 bases, with 10 bases between. The germline V gene encodes CDR1 SGHNT and CDR2 YYREEE (reference sequence). The CDR3 covers 16 residues. The CDR3 DNA reads as TGTGCCAGCAGCTTGGGTAGGGGCGGCTCCTACAATGAGCAGTTCTTC. Its protein is CASSLGRGGSYNEQFF.

This rearrangement joins TRBV11-2 to TRBJ2-3; TRBD2 matches 7 bases. Germline V gene lookup returns CDR1 SGHAT and CDR2 FQNNGV. The CDR3 sequence is 17 residues long. Trimming removed 5 bases from V and 3 bases from J; junction bases left unmatched: 14. The CDR3 reads CASSHPTAGVKTDTQYF. CDR3 sequence (DNA): TGTGCCAGCAGCCACCCAACTGCGGGGGTTAAGACAGATACGCAGTATTTT.

In its sample, this clone was seen a few times. The V and J genes are TRBV4-3 and TRBJ2-1, with D perhaps matching TRBD1 or TRBD2 (7 bases each). This CDR3 contains 16 residues. Trimming removed 6 bases at V and 1 base at J, with 16 bases between. Germline CDR1 and CDR2: LGHNA and YSLEER. CDR3 nucleotides: TGCGCCAGCAGTAACTACAGGGGAGGGTCCTACAATGAGCAGTTCTTC. It specifies CASSNYRGGSYNEQFF.

The rearrangement links TRBV29-1 to TRBJ2-7, with a tentative D call TRBD2 (6 bases). The CDR3 is made up of 12 amino acids. Per germline, CDR1 SQVTM and CDR2 ANQGSEA. The germline V and J ends were trimmed by 6 bases and 5 bases, with 14 bases remaining between them. CDR3 sequence reads: CSVLSTSNEQYF. The CDR3 DNA follows: TGCAGCGTCCTCTCGACTAGTAACGAGCAGTACTTC.

This clone came up a few times. The chain employs TRBV5-1 and TRBJ2-7; D is unclear. Germline loops: CDR1 SGHRS, CDR2 YFSETQ. Between the trimmed V and J ends, which lost 0 bases and 4 bases, there was a span of 5 bases. The CDR3 loop spans 12 amino acids. CDR3 bases: TGCGCCAGCAGCTTGGACAAGTACGAGCAGTACTTC. Amino acid sequence: CASSLDKYEQYF.

The J gene is TRBJ2-7, the V gene TRBV10-3; 8 positions agree with TRBD1. The CDR3 runs to 14 residues. The J segment lost 3 bases and the V segment lost 6 bases, leaving 7 bases of the junction unmatched. Germline V gene data show CDR1 as ENHRY and CDR2 as SYGVKD. In nucleotides, the CDR3 is TGTGCCATCAGGCCACAGGGGGTGTTCTACGAGCAGTACTTC. This sequence encodes CAIRPQGVFYEQYF.